This T cell receptor beta chain was observed in a study of response to subunit inactivated influenza vaccine. Overall study findings and caveats: Authors proposed each seasonal influenza vaccination draws in few new T cells.

Via MiXCR, TCRdb re-called the RT-PCR reads, giving one row per CDR3 protein. The sample has just over 300,000 distinct CDR3 sequences, just over 20% seen once; the top ten hold 10%. The CDR3 loop spans 14 amino acids. V was clipped by 4 bases and J by 2 bases, with 14 bases between them. Germline assignment: CDR1 SQVTM and CDR2 ANQGSEA. This clonotype was recorded a few times. The target antigen is unknown. The specimen comprised PBMCs from blood, sampled roughly 20 months after vaccination. The chain links TRBV29-1 to TRBJ1-1, with a tentative D call TRBD1 (6 bases). The receptor comes from a man in his fifties or sixties who received an inactivated influenza vaccine. The CDR3 DNA reads TGCAGCGTTGCCCCCACAGGGTACAACACTGAAGCTTTCTTT. Amino acid sequence: CSVAPTGYNTEAFF.